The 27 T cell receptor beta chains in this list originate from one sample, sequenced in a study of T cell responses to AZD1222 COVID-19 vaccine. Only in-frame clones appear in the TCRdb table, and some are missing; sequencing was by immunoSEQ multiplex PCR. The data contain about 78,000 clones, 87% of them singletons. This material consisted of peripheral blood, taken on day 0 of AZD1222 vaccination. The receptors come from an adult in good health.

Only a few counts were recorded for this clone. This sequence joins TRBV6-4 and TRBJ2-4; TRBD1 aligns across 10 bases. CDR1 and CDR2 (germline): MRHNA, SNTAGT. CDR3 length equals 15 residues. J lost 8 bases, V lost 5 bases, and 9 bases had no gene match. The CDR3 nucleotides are TGTGCCAGCAGTCCCGGGACAGGGGAGTTAGACATTCAGTACTTC. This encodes CASSPGTGELDIQYF.

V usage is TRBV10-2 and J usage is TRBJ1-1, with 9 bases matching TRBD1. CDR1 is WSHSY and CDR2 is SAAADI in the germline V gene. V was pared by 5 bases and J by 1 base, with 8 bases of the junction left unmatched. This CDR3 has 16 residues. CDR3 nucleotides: TGCGCCAGCAGTTTCGGGGGGGGACAGGGGAACACTGAAGCTTTCTTT. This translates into CASSFGGGQGNTEAFF.

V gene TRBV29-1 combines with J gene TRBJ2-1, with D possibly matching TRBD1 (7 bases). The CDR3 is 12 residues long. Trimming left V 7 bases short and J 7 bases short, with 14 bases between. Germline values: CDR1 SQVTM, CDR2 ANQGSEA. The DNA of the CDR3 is TGCAGCGGTACAGGGGAGGTAAATGAGCAGTTCTTC. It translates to CSGTGEVNEQFF.

CDR3 in DNA: TGTGCCAGCAGCGTAGATCGGGGGAGTCAGCCCCAGCATTTT. Amino acids: CASSVDRGSQPQHF. The rearrangement joins TRBV9 to TRBJ1-5; D may be TRBD1 (5 bases). Germline CDR1 is SGDLS and CDR2 is YYNGEE. Trimming pared 0 bases from V and 6 bases from J, leaving 10 bases between. This CDR3 has 14 amino acids.

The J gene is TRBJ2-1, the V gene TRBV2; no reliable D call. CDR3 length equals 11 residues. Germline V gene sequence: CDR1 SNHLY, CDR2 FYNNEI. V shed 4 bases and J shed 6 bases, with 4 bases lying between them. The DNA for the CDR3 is TGTGCCAGCAGTGTTGTCAATGAGCAGTTCTTC. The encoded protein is CASSVVNEQFF.

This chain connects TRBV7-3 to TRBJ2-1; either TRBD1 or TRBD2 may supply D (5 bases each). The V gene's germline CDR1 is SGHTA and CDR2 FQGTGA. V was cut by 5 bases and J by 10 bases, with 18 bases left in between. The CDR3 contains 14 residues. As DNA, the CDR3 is TGTGCCAGCAGCCTATCCGGGACCCAGACGGAGCAGTTCTTC. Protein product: CASSLSGTQTEQFF.

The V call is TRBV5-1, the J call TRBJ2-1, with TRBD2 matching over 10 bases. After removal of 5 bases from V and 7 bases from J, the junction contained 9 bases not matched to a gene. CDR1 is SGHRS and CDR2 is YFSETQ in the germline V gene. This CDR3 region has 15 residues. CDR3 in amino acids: CASSWTSGLSNEQFF. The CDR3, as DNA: TGCGCCAGCAGTTGGACTAGCGGCCTTTCAAATGAGCAGTTCTTC.

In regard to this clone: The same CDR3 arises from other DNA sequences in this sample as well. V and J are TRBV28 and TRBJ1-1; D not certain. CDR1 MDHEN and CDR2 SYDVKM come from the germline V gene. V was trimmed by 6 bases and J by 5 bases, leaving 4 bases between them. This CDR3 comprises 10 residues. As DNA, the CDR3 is TGTGCCAGCAGGGAAACTGAAGCTTTCTTT. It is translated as CASRETEAFF.

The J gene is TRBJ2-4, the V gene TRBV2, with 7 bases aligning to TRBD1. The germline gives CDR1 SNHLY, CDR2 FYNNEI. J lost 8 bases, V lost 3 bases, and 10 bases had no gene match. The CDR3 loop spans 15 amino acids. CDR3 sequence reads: CASSDEQGSGYIQYF. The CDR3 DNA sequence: TGTGCCAGCAGTGATGAACAGGGGTCGGGGTACATTCAGTACTTC.

As DNA, the CDR3 is TGTGCCAGCAGCTTAAGTGGGGCGGCTAATGAAAAACTGTTTTTT. Translation gives CASSLSGAANEKLFF. This chain uses TRBV7-3 with TRBJ1-4, with a possible D match to TRBD1 (5 bases). Germline V CDR1 and CDR2: SGHTA, FQGTGA. The CDR3 consists of 15 residues. Deletions cut 1 base from V and 3 bases from J, with 9 bases between.

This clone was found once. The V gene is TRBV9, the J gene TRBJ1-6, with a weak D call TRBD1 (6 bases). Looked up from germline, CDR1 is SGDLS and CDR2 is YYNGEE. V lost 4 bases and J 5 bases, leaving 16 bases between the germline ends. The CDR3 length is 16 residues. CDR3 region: CASSIGGGPNNSPLHF. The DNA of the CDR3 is TGTGCCAGCAGCATTGGTGGGGGCCCAAATAATTCACCCCTCCACTTT.

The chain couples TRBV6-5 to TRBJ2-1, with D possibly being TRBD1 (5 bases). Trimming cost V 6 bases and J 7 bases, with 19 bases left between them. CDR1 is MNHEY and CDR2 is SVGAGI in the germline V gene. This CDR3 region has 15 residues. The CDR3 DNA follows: TGTGCCAGCAGGGTCATGGACAATGTATGGAATGAGCAGTTCTTC. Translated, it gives CASRVMDNVWNEQFF.

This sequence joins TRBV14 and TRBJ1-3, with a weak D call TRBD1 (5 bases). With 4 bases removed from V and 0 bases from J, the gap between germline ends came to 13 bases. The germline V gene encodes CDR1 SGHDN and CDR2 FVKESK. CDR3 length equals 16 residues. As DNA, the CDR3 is TGTGCCAGCAGCCGAGAAGCAGGGAGCTCTGGAAACACCATATATTTT. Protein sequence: CASSREAGSSGNTIYF.

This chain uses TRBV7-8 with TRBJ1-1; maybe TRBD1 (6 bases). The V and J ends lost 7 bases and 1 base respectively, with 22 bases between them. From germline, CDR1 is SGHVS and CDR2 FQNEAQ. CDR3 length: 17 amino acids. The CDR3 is CASTQQGSGGANTEAFF. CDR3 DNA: TGTGCCAGCACCCAGCAGGGTAGTGGGGGGGCGAACACTGAAGCTTTCTTT.

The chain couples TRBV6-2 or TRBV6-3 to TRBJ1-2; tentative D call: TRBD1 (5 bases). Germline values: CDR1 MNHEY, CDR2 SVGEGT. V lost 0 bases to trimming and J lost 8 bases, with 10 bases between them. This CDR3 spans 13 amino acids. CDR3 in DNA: TGTGCCAGCAGTTACTCTGTCGGGGGAGGCTACACCTTC. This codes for CASSYSVGGGYTF.

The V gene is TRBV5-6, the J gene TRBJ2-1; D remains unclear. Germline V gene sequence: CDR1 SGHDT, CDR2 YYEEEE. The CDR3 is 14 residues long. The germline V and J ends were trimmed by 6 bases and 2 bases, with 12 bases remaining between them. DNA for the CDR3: TGTGCCAGCACCCGCGCAAATACCTACAATGAGCAGTTCTTC. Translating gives CASTRANTYNEQFF.

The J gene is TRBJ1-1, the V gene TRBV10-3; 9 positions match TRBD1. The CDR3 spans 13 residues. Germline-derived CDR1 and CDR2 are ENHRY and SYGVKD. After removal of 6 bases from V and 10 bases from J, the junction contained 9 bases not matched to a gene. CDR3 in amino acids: CAIRAGQGLAAFF. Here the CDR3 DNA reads TGTGCCATCAGAGCGGGACAGGGTCTTGCAGCTTTCTTT.

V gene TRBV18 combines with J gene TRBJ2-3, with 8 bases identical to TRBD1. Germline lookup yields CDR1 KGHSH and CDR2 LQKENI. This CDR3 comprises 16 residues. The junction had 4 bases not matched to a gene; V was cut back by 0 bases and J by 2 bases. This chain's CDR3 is CASSPPGTGYTDTQYF. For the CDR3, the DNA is TGTGCCAGCTCACCACCTGGGACAGGCTACACAGATACGCAGTATTTT.

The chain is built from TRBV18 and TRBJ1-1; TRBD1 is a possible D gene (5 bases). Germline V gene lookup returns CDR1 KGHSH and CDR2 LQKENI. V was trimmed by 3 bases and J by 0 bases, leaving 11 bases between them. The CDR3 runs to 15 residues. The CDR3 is CASSPRRDVNTEAFF. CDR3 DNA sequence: TGTGCCAGCTCACCCCGCAGGGACGTGAACACTGAAGCTTTCTTT.

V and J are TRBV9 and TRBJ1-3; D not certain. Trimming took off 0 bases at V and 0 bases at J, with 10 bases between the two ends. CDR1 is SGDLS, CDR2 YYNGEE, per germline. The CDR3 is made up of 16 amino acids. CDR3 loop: CASSVAGGDSGNTIYF. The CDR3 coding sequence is TGTGCCAGCAGCGTAGCGGGAGGTGACTCTGGAAACACCATATATTTT. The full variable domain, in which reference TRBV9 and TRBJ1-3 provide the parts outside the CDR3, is DSGVTQTPKHLITATGQRVTLRCSPRSGDLSVYWYQQSLDQGLQFLIQYYNGEERAKGNILERFSAQQFPDLHSELNLSSLELGDSALYFCASSVAGGDSGNTIYFGEGSWLTVV.

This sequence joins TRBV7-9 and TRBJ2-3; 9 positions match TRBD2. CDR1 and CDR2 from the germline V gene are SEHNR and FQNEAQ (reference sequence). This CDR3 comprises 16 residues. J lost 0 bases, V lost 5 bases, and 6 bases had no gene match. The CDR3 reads CASSPRLAVSTDTQYF. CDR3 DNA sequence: TGTGCCAGCAGCCCCAGACTAGCGGTTAGCACAGATACGCAGTATTTT.

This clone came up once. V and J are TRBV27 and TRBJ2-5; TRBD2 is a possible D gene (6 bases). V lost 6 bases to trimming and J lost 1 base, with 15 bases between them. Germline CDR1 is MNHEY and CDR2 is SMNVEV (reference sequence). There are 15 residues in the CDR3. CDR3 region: CASRPLRDFQETQYF. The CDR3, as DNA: TGTGCCAGCAGACCCCTCCGGGACTTCCAAGAGACCCAGTACTTC.

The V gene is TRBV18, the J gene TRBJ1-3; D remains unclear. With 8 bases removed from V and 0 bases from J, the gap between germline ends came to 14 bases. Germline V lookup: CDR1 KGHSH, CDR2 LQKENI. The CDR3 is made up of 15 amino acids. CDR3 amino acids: CASTKQADSGNTIYF. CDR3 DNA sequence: TGTGCCAGCACCAAACAAGCCGACTCTGGAAACACCATATATTTT.

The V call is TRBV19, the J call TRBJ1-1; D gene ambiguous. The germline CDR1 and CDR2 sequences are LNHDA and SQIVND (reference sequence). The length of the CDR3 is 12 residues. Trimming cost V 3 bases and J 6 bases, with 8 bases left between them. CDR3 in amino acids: CASSIAGSEAFF. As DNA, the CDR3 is TGTGCCAGTAGTATCGCCGGGTCTGAAGCTTTCTTT.

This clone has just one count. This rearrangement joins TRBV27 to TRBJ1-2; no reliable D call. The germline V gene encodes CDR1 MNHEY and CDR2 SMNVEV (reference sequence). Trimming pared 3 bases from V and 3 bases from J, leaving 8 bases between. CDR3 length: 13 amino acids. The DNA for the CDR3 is TGTGCCAGCAGTTTTGGCGGAGACTATGGCTACACCTTC. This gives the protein CASSFGGDYGYTF.

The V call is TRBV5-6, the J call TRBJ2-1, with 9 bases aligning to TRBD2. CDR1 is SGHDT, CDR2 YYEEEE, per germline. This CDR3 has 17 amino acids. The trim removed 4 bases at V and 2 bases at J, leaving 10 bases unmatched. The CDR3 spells CASSPRRRGGTYNEQFF. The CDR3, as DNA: TGTGCCAGCAGCCCCCGTCGGCGGGGGGGCACCTACAATGAGCAGTTCTTC.

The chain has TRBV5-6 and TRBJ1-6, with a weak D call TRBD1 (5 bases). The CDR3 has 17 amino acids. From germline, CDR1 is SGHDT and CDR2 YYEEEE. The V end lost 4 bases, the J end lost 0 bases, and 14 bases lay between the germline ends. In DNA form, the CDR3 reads TGTGCCAGCAGCCCCCCCAGACAGAGCTCCTATAATTCACCCCTCCACTTT. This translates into CASSPPRQSSYNSPLHF. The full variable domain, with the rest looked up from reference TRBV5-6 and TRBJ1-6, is DAGVTQSPTHLIKTRGQQVTLRCSPKSGHDTVSWYQQALGQGPQFIFQYYEEEERQRGNFPDRFSGHQFPNYSSELNVNALLLGDSALYLCASSPPRQSSYNSPLHFGNGTRLTVT.